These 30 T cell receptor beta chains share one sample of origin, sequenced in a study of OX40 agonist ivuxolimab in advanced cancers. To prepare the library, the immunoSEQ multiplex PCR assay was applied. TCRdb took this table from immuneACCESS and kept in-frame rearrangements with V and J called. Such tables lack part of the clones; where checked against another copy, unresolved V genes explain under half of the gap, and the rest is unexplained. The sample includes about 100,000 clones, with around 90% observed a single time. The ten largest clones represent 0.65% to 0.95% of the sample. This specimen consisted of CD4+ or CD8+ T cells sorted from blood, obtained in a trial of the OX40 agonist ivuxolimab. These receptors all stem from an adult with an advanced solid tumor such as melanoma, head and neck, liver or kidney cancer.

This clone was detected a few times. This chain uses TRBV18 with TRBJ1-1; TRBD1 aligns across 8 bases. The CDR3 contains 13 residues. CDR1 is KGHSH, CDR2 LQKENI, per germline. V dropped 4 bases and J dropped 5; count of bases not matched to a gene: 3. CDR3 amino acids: CASSQRQGTEAFF. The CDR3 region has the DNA TGTGCCAGCTCACAAAGACAGGGGACTGAAGCTTTCTTT. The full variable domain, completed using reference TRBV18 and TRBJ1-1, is NAGVMQNPRHLVRRRGQEARLRCSPMKGHSHVYWYRQLPEEGLKFMVYLQKENIIDESGMPKERFSAEFPKEGPSILRIQQVVRGDSAAYFCASSQRQGTEAFFGQGTRLTVV.

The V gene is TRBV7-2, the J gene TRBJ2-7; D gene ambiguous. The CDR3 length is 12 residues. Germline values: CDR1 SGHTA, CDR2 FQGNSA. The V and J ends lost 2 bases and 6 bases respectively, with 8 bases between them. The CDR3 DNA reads TGTGCCAGCAGCTTACTAACTGTCGAGCAGTACTTC. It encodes CASSLLTVEQYF.

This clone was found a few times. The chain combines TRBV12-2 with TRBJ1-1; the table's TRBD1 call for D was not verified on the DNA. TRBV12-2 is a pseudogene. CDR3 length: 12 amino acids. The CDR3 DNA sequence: TGTGCAAGTCGCTTCTTCCGGGACAGAGCTTTCTTT. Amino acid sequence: CASRFFRDRAFF.

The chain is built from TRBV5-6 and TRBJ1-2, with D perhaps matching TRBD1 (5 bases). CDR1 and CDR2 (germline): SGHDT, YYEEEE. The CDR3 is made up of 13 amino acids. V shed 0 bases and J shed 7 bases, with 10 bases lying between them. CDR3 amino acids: CASSLGAGGGYTF. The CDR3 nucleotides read TGTGCCAGCAGCTTGGGAGCCGGGGGTGGCTACACCTTC.

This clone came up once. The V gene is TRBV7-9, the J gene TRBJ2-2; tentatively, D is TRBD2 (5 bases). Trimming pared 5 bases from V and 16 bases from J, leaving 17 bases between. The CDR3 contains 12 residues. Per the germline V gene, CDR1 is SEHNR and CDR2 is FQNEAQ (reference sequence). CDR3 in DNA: TGTGCCAGCAGCCAACCCGGGGAGCTTCCGTTTTTT. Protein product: CASSQPGELPFF.

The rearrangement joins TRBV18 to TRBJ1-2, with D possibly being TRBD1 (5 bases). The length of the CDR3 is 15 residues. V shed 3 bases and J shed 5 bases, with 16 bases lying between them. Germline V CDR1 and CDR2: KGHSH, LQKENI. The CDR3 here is CASSPPPGVGYGYTF. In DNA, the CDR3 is TGTGCCAGCTCACCCCCTCCGGGGGTGGGATATGGCTACACCTTC.

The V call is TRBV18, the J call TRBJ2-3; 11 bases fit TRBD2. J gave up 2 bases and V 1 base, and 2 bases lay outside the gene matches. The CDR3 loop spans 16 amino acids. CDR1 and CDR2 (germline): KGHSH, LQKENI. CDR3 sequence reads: CASSPLSGGVTDTQYF. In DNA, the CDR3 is TGTGCCAGCTCACCACTTAGCGGGGGGGTCACAGATACGCAGTATTTT.

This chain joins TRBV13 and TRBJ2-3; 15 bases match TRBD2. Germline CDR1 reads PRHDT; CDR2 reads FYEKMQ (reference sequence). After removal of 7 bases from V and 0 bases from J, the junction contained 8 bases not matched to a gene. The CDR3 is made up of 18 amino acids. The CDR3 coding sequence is TGTGCCAGCACCTGGACTAGCGGGGGGGCGCGTAGCACAGATACGCAGTATTTT. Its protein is CASTWTSGGARSTDTQYF. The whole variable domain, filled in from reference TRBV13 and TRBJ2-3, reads AAGVIQSPRHLIKEKRETATLKCYPIPRHDTVYWYQQGPGQDPQFLISFYEKMQSDKGSIPDRFSAQQFSDYHSELNMSSLELGDSALYFCASTWTSGGARSTDTQYFGPGTRLTVL.

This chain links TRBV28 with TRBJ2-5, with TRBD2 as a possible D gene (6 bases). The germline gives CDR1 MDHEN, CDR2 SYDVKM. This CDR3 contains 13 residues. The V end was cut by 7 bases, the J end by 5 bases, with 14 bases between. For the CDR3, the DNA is TGTGCCAGCAACGAGGCGGGGATCGAGACCCAGTACTTC. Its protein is CASNEAGIETQYF. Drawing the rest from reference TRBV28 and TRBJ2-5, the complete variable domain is DVKVTQSSRYLVKRTGEKVFLECVQDMDHENMFWYRQDPGLGLRLIYFSYDVKMKEKGDIPEGYSVSREKKERFSLILESASTNQTSMYLCASNEAGIETQYFGPGTRLLVL.

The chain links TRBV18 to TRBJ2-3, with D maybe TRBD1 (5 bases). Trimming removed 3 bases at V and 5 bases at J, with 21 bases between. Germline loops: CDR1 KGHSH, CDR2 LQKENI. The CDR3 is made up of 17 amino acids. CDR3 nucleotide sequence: TGTGCCAGCTCACCGGGTTCAGGGTCCGATTCGAGAGATACGCAGTATTTT. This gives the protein CASSPGSGSDSRDTQYF.

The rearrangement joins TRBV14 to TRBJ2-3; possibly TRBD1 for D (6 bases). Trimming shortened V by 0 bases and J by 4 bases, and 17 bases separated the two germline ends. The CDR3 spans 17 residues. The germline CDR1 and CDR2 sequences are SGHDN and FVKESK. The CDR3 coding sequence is TGTGCCAGCAGCCAAGATCGGGGCAGGGGAGCCTCAGATACGCAGTATTTT. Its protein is CASSQDRGRGASDTQYF.

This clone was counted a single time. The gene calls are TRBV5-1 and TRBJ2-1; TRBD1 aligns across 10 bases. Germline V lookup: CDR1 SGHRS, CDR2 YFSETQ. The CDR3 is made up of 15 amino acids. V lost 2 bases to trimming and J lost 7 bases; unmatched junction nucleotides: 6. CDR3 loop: CASSFVTGGRNEQFF. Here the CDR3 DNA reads TGCGCCAGCAGCTTCGTGACAGGGGGCAGGAATGAGCAGTTCTTC. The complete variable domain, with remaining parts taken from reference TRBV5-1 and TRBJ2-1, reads KAGVTQTPRYLIKTRGQQVTLSCSPISGHRSVSWYQQTPGQGLQFLFEYFSETQRNKGNFPGRFSGRQFSNSRSEMNVSTLELGDSALYLCASSFVTGGRNEQFFGPGTRLTVL.

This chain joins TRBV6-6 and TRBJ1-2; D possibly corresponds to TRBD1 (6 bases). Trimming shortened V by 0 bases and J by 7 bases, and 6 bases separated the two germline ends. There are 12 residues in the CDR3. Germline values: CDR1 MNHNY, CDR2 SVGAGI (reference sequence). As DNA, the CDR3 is TGTGCCAGCAGTTACTCGGACAGTGGCTACACCTTC. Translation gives CASSYSDSGYTF.

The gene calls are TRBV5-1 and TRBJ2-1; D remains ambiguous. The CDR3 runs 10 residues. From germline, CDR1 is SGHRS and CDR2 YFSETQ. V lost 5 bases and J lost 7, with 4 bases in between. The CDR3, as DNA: TGCGCCAGCAGGGGGAATGAGCAGTTCTTC. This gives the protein CASRGNEQFF.

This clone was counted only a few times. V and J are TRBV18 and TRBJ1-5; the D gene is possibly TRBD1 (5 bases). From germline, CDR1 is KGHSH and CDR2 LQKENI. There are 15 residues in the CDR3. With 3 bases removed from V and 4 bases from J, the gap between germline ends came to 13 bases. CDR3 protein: CASSPPGPQNQPQHF. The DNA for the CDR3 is TGTGCCAGCTCACCGCCGGGACCCCAGAATCAGCCCCAGCATTTT.

CDR3 bases: TGTGCCAGCAGCCGTCCCGGGACTAGGGGTACCGGGGAGCTGTTTTTT. The encoded protein is CASSRPGTRGTGELFF. The chain carries TRBV2 and TRBJ2-2, with TRBD2 matching over 8 bases. The CDR3 has 16 residues. Trimming cost V 6 bases and J 5 bases; bases outside gene matches: 11. Germline V gene sequence: CDR1 SNHLY, CDR2 FYNNEI.

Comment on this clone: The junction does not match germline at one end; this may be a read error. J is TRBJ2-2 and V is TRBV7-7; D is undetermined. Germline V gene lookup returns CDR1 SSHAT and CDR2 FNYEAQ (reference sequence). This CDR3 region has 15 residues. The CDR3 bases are TGTGCTAGCAGCGCAGACTCCGCGAACACCGGGGAGCTGTTTTTT. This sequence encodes CASSADSANTGELFF.

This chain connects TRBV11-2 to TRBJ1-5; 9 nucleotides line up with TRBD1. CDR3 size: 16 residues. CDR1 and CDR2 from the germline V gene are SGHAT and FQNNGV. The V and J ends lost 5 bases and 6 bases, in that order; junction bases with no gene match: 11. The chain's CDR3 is CASSLPRDREVQPQHF. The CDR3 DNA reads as TGTGCCAGCAGCCTACCTAGGGACAGGGAGGTTCAGCCCCAGCATTTT.

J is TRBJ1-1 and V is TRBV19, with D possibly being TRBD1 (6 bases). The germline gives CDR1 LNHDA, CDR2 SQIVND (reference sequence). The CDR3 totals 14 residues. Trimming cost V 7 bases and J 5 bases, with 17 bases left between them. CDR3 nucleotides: TGTGCCAGTAAGGGGGGTGAGGCTGGAACTGAAGCTTTCTTT. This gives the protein CASKGGEAGTEAFF.

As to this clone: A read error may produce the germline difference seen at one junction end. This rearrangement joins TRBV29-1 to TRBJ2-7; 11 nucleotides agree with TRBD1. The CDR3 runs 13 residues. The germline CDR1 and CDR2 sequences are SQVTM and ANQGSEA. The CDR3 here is CSVEGQGASEQYF. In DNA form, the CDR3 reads TGCAGCGTCGAAGGACAGGGGGCTTCCGAGCAGTACTTC.

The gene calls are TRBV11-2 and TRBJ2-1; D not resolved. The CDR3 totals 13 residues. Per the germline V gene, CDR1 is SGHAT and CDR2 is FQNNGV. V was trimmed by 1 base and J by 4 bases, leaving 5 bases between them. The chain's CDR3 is CASSLAQYNEQFF. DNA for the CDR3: TGTGCCAGCAGCTTAGCACAGTACAATGAGCAGTTCTTC. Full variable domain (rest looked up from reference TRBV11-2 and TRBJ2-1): EAGVAQSPRYKIIEKRQSVAFWCNPISGHATLYWYQQILGQGPKLLIQFQNNGVVDDSQLPKDRFSAERLKGVDSTLKIQPAKLEDSAVYLCASSLAQYNEQFFGPGTRLTVL.

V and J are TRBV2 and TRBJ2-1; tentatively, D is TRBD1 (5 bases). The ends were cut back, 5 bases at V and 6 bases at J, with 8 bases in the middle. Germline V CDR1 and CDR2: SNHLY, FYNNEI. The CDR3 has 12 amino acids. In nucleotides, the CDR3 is TGTGCCAGCAGTCCTGACAGCAATGAGCAGTTCTTC. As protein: CASSPDSNEQFF.

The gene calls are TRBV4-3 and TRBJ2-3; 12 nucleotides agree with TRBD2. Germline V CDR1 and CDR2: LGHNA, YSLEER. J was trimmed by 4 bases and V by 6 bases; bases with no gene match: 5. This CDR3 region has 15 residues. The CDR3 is CASSLAGGSSDTQYF. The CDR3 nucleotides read TGCGCCAGCAGTCTAGCGGGGGGGAGTTCAGATACGCAGTATTTT.

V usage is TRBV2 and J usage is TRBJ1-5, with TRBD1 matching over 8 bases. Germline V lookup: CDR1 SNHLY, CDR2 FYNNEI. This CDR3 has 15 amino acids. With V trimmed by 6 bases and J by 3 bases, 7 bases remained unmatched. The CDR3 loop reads CASSPGQGPNQPQHF. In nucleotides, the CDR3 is TGTGCCAGCAGCCCCGGACAGGGCCCCAATCAGCCCCAGCATTTT.

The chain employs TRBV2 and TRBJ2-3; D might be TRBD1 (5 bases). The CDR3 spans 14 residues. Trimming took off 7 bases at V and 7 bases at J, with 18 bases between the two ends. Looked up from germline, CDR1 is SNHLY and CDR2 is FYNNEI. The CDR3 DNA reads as TGTGCCAGCAACAGGCCGCCCGAAGGGAATACGCAGTATTTT. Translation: CASNRPPEGNTQYF.

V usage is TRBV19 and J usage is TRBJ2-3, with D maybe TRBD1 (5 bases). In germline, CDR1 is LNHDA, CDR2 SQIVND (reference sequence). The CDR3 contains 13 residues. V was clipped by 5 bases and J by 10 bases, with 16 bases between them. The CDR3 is CASSLQAGNAQYF. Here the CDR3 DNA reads TGTGCCAGTAGTCTCCAGGCAGGGAATGCGCAGTATTTT.

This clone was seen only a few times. The CDR3 sequence is CASLPDSSYNSPLHF. CDR3 DNA sequence: TGTGCCAGTCTCCCGGACAGCTCCTATAATTCACCCCTCCACTTT. The chain couples TRBV19 to TRBJ1-6, with D perhaps TRBD1 (6 bases). The CDR3 extends over 15 amino acids. The germline V gene has CDR1 LNHDA and CDR2 SQIVND (reference sequence). With 8 bases removed from V and 0 bases from J, the gap between germline ends came to 11 bases.

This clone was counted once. The CDR3 spells CAWSVGQATAGQYF. In nucleotides, the CDR3 is TGTGCCTGGAGTGTAGGGCAGGCCACGGCGGGGCAGTACTTC. The V and J genes are TRBV30 and TRBJ2-7; a possible D gene is TRBD2 (5 bases). The CDR3 is 14 residues long. Germline V gene sequence: CDR1 GTSNPN, CDR2 SVGIG (reference sequence). The V gene lost 0 bases and the J gene lost 9 bases, with 18 bases spanning the gap.

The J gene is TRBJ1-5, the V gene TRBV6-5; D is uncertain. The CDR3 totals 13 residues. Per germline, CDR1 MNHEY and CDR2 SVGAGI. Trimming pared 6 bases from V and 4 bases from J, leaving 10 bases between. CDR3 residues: CASRRTPNQPQHF. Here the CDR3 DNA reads TGTGCCAGCAGAAGAACACCGAATCAGCCCCAGCATTTT.

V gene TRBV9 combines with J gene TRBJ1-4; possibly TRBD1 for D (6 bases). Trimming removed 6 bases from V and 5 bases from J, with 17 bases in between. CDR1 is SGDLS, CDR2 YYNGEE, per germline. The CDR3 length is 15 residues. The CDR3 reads CASTAKQGINEKLFF. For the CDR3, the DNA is TGTGCCAGCACCGCAAAACAGGGTATCAATGAAAAACTGTTTTTT. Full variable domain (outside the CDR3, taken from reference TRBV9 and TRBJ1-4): DSGVTQTPKHLITATGQRVTLRCSPRSGDLSVYWYQQSLDQGLQFLIQYYNGEERAKGNILERFSAQQFPDLHSELNLSSLELGDSALYFCASTAKQGINEKLFFGSGTQLSVL.